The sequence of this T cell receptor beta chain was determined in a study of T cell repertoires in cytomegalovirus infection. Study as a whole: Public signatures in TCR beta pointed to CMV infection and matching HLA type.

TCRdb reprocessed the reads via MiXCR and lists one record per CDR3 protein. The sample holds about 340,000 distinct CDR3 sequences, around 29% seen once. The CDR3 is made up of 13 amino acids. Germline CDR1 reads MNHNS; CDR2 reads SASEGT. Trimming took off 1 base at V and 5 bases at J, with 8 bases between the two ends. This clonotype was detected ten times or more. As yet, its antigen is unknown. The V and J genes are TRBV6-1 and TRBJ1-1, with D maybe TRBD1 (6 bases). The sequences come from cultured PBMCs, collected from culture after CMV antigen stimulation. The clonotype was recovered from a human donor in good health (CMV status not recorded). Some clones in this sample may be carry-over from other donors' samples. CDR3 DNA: TGTGCCAGCAGTGAAGAAGGGGGGACTGAAGCTTTCTTT. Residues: CASSEEGGTEAFF.